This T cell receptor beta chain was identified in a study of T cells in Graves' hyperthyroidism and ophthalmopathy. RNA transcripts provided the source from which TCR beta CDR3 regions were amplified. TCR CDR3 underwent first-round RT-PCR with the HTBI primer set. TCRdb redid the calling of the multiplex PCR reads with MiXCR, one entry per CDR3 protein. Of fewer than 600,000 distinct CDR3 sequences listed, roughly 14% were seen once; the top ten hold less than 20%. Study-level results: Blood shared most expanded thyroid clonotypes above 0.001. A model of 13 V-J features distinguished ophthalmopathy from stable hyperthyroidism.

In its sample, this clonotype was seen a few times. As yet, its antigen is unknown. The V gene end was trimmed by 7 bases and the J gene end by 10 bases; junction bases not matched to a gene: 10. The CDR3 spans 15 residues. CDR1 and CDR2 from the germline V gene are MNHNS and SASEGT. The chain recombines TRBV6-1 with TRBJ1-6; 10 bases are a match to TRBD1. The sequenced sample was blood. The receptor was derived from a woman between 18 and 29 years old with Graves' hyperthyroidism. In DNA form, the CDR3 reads TGTGCCAGCATTTCCGGGACAGGGGAGAACTCACCCCTCCACTTT. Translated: CASISGTGENSPLHF.